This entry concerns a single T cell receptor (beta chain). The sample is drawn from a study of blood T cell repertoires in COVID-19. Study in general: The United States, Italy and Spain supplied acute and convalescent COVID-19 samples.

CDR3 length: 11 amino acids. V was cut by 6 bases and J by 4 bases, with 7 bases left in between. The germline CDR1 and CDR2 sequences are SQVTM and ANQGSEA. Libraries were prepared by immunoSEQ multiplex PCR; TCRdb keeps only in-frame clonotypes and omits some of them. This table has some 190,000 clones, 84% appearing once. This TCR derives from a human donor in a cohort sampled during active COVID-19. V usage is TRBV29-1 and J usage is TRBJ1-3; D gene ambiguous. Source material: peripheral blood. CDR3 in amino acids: CSVAQGNTIYF. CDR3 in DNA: TGCAGCGTCGCTCAGGGAAACACCATATATTTT.